This section outlines one T cell receptor (beta chain) sequence together with its context. The sample belongs to a study of blood T cell repertoires in COVID-19. Study-level information: Sources were T cells, B-cell-depleted T cells, or PBMCs; the material itself was cDNA or gDNA.

CDR3 length: 14 amino acids. V lost 4 bases, J lost 1 base, and 10 bases lay in between. Germline CDR1 and CDR2: ENHRY and SYGVKD. Under the authors' procedure: Using reference gene primer amplification, nucleated cell counts were estimated. Clones were sequenced by immunoSEQ multiplex PCR, and TCRdb holds only the in-frame ones, with some missing. V and J calls and clone size are as listed in that table; D and trimming were resolved from the DNA. The data show 70,000 to 95,000 clones, roughly nine tenths seen once. Recruited during active infection, patients (from Seattle) were subsequently followed longitudinally.

This chain connects TRBV10-3 to TRBJ1-1; D remains ambiguous. This receptor was taken from a man aged 45-65 years with COVID-19, enrolled during active disease. The sample taken for sequencing was peripheral blood. The CDR3 DNA reads TGTGCCATCAGTGCCAGGCGGGAGAACACTGAAGCTTTCTTT. Residues: CAISARRENTEAFF.